Listed here are 23 T cell receptor beta chains from one sample, sequenced in a study of blood T cells in healthy people across ages. The use of a sample-barcoded 5' primer and a J-beta primer mix characterized a second PCR of about 7 to 12 cycles. MiXCR was run by TCRdb on the 5' RACE reads, yielding one entry per CDR3 protein. The sample contains about 1 million distinct CDR3 sequences, about 25% of which appear only once. The data also belong to a second study, concerning T cells of mothers and their children.

Sequencing input: blood. The source is a girl aged 2-9 years in good health.

This clonotype showed up many times. This rearrangement joins TRBV7-2 to TRBJ2-3, with TRBD2 as a possible D gene (6 bases). Germline V lookup: CDR1 SGHTA, CDR2 FQGNSA. V lost 1 base, J lost 7 bases, and 9 bases lay in between. The CDR3 is 13 residues long. CDR3 sequence: CASSLGRDNTQYF. CDR3 sequence (DNA): TGTGCCAGCAGCTTAGGGCGGGATAATACGCAGTATTTT.

This rearrangement joins TRBV12-3 or TRBV12-4 to TRBJ2-3; TRBD1 matches at 7 bases. There are 14 residues in the CDR3. Trimming at V came to 4 bases and at J to 4 bases, leaving 5 bases not matched to a gene. The CDR3 DNA sequence: TGTGCCAGCAGTTCGACAGGGTCCGCAGATACGCAGTATTTT. It translates to CASSSTGSADTQYF.

The chain employs TRBV9 and TRBJ1-3, with D possibly matching TRBD1 (6 bases). The length of the CDR3 is 14 residues. V gave up 0 bases and J gave up 3 bases, with 7 bases separating them. Germline V gene data show CDR1 as SGDLS and CDR2 as YYNGEE. CDR3 protein: CASSVDRDGNTIYF. In DNA, the CDR3 is TGTGCCAGCAGCGTAGACAGGGATGGAAACACCATATATTTT. The whole variable domain, filled in from reference TRBV9 and TRBJ1-3, reads DSGVTQTPKHLITATGQRVTLRCSPRSGDLSVYWYQQSLDQGLQFLIQYYNGEERAKGNILERFSAQQFPDLHSELNLSSLELGDSALYFCASSVDRDGNTIYFGEGSWLTVV.

The chain joins TRBV14 to TRBJ2-5; TRBD2 is a possible D gene (6 bases). Germline CDR1 and CDR2: SGHDN and FVKESK. Trimming took off 0 bases at V and 5 bases at J, with 13 bases between the two ends. This CDR3 contains 15 residues. The CDR3 reads CASSQEGSGWETQYF. CDR3 nucleotides: TGTGCCAGCAGCCAAGAGGGTAGCGGCTGGGAGACCCAGTACTTC.

The rearrangement uses TRBV27 and TRBJ2-5, with 7 nucleotides matching TRBD1. The DNA end is a closer match to TRBJ2-1, so the J assignment may be wrong. Germline V CDR1 and CDR2: MNHEY, SMNVEV (reference sequence). The CDR3 is 13 amino acids. This CDR3 reads CASSHDGQVEQFF. In nucleotides, the CDR3 is TGTGCCAGCAGTCACGACGGACAGGTGGAGCAGTTCTTC.

The chain recombines TRBV7-2 with TRBJ2-4; D gene uncertain. V shed 6 bases and J shed 1 base, with 16 bases lying between them. CDR3 length: 16 residues. CDR1 and CDR2 (germline): SGHTA, FQGNSA. CDR3 loop: CASRTTREWAKNIQYF. DNA of the CDR3: TGTGCCAGCAGAACCACGAGAGAGTGGGCCAAAAACATTCAGTACTTC.

This clonotype was seen repeatedly, ten times or more. J is TRBJ1-4 and V is TRBV29-1; a possible D gene is TRBD1 (6 bases). The CDR3 runs to 13 residues. Germline V gene data show CDR1 as SQVTM and CDR2 as ANQGSEA. With 4 bases removed from V and 7 bases from J, the gap between germline ends came to 13 bases. DNA of the CDR3: TGCAGCGTTGCGGAGGGGGGAGTTGAAAAACTGTTTTTT. It codes for CSVAEGGVEKLFF.

This CDR3 reads CASSQGPVDTQYF. The DNA for the CDR3 is TGTGCCAGCAGCCAAGGACCTGTTGATACGCAGTATTTT. The chain combines TRBV3-1 with TRBJ2-3; D is unresolved. Per the germline V gene, CDR1 is LGHDT and CDR2 is YNNKEL (reference sequence). This CDR3 has 13 residues. Trimming took 1 base from V and 6 from J, leaving 8 bases between them.

This clonotype was seen a handful of times. The chain employs TRBV7-6 and TRBJ1-4; 8 bases agree with TRBD1. Germline values: CDR1 SGHVS, CDR2 FNYEAQ. The CDR3 totals 14 residues. J was trimmed by 7 bases and V by 2 bases; bases with no gene match: 3. The CDR3 sequence: CASSLLQGGEKLFF. DNA for the CDR3: TGTGCCAGCAGCTTATTACAGGGGGGTGAAAAACTGTTTTTT.

A few counts support this clonotype. The chain carries TRBV7-9 and TRBJ1-4; D gene uncertain. The ends were cut back, 5 bases at V and 0 bases at J, with 4 bases in the middle. Germline V CDR1 and CDR2: SEHNR, FQNEAQ (reference sequence). The CDR3 extends over 13 amino acids. CDR3 loop: CASSPPTNEKLFF. The CDR3 DNA sequence: TGTGCCAGCAGCCCCCCAACTAATGAAAAACTGTTTTTT.

This clonotype has only a few counts. The V gene is TRBV6-5, the J gene TRBJ2-5; D is uncertain. Germline V gene sequence: CDR1 MNHEY, CDR2 SVGAGI. The germline V and J ends were trimmed by 4 bases and 3 bases, with 15 bases remaining between them. The CDR3 spans 15 residues. CDR3 sequence (DNA): TGTGCCAGCAGTTCCTATTCCGACCCTAAAGAGACCCAGTACTTC. Protein: CASSSYSDPKETQYF.

This clonotype was seen more than once but under ten times. The V call is TRBV29-1, the J call TRBJ2-7; perhaps TRBD1 as D (5 bases). CDR3 length: 13 amino acids. Germline V CDR1 and CDR2: SQVTM, ANQGSEA. V was shortened by 4 bases and J by 2 bases, with 12 bases between the two germline ends. Here the CDR3 DNA reads TGCAGCGTTGGGGGCAGGAATCCCTACGAGCAGTACTTC. Translating gives CSVGGRNPYEQYF.

This clonotype was seen repeatedly, ten times or more. The rearrangement links TRBV5-1 to TRBJ2-4; D gene ambiguous. CDR1 and CDR2 from the germline V gene are SGHRS and YFSETQ. The V end was cut by 0 bases, the J end by 8 bases, with 6 bases between. This CDR3 is built from 12 residues. The CDR3 loop is CASSLVGDIQYF. DNA of the CDR3: TGCGCCAGCAGCTTGGTAGGAGACATTCAGTACTTC.

The chain carries TRBV28 and TRBJ2-6; D possibly matches TRBD1 or TRBD2 (5 bases each). The CDR3 runs to 19 residues. Germline-derived CDR1 and CDR2 are MDHEN and SYDVKM. Between the trimmed V and J ends, which lost 3 bases and 4 bases, there was a span of 22 bases. The CDR3 DNA reads as TGTGCCAGCAGTTTGATTTCTGGGGGAGTGGAAACCGGGGCCAACGTCCTGACTTTC. Its translation: CASSLISGGVETGANVLTF.

The chain employs TRBV11-2 and TRBJ2-3, with D perhaps TRBD2 (6 bases). The germline V gene has CDR1 SGHAT and CDR2 FQNNGV. Trimming pared 0 bases from V and 2 bases from J, leaving 12 bases between. CDR3 length: 16 residues. The CDR3 nucleotides are TGTGCCAGCAGCTTAGATCTAGCGAGCTTCACAGATACGCAGTATTTT. Encoded protein: CASSLDLASFTDTQYF.

This clonotype was recorded a few times. The J gene is TRBJ2-5, the V gene TRBV12-3 or TRBV12-4; D is possibly TRBD1 or TRBD2 (5 bases each). Deletions cut 4 bases from V and 4 bases from J, with 19 bases between. The CDR3 runs 16 residues. The CDR3 nucleotides read TGTGCCAGCAGTTCCTCCTTTGGGGGAGAGCGAGAGACCCAGTACTTC. It specifies CASSSSFGGERETQYF.

This clonotype turned up a few times. The J gene is TRBJ2-5, the V gene TRBV20-1; 7 bases map to TRBD1. Germline CDR1 is DFQATT and CDR2 is SNEGSKA (reference sequence). V was pared by 0 bases and J by 5 bases, with 9 bases of the junction left unmatched. CDR3 length: 15 residues. The CDR3 region has the DNA TGCAGTGCTAGAGACGAACAGGGGATGGGGGAGACCCAGTACTTC. Translation: CSARDEQGMGETQYF.

The sample holds many counts of this clonotype. The chain is built from TRBV6-5 and TRBJ1-4; 9 bases line up with TRBD1. With 2 bases clipped from V and 5 bases from J, the junction kept 0 bases outside the gene matches. Germline V gives CDR1 MNHEY, CDR2 SVGAGI. This CDR3 has 14 amino acids. The CDR3, as DNA: TGTGCCAGCAGTTACGGGACAGGGAATGAAAAACTGTTTTTT. It yields the protein CASSYGTGNEKLFF.

This clonotype was recorded a few times. V and J are TRBV5-1 and TRBJ2-5; 10 nucleotides match TRBD2. The end of the DNA fits TRBJ2-1 better, so the J call may be wrong. CDR3 length: 15 amino acids. CDR1 and CDR2 from the germline V gene are SGHRS and YFSETQ. CDR3 residues: CASSLAAGGAGEQFF. CDR3 nucleotides: TGCGCCAGCAGCTTGGCAGCGGGGGGGGCCGGTGAGCAGTTCTTC.

This clonotype turned up a few times. The chain joins TRBV3-1 to TRBJ1-1; TRBD1 matches 8 bases. The V segment lost 3 bases and the J segment 8 bases; nucleotides outside the gene matches: 8. Germline CDR1 LGHDT, CDR2 YNNKEL (reference sequence). The CDR3 runs to 14 residues. The CDR3 region is CASSHSFGQGEAFF. CDR3 in DNA: TGTGCCAGCAGCCACTCCTTTGGACAGGGAGAAGCTTTCTTT.

This clonotype has just a few counts. The chain links TRBV20-1 to TRBJ1-4; a possible D gene is TRBD1 (6 bases). CDR3 size: 13 residues. With 5 bases removed from V and 6 bases from J, the gap between germline ends came to 13 bases. The germline CDR1 and CDR2 sequences are DFQATT and SNEGSKA (reference sequence). CDR3 sequence: CSARDKVDEKLFF. DNA of the CDR3: TGCAGTGCTCGGGACAAGGTGGATGAAAAACTGTTTTTT.

The chain employs TRBV27 and TRBJ1-1; 9 positions match TRBD1. This CDR3 contains 18 residues. Germline assignment: CDR1 MNHEY and CDR2 SMNVEV (reference sequence). V lost 3 bases, J lost 1 base, and 12 bases stayed unmatched. The CDR3 nucleotides read TGTGCCAGCAGTTTGCTCGGGGACAGGGAGGTTGAGAACACTGAAGCTTTCTTT. Its protein product is CASSLLGDREVENTEAFF.

The V and J genes are TRBV7-9 and TRBJ2-7, with a tentative D call TRBD2 (5 bases). CDR3 length: 15 amino acids. The ends were cut back, 5 bases at V and 1 base at J, with 15 bases in the middle. Germline CDR1 and CDR2: SEHNR and FQNEAQ (reference sequence). The DNA of the CDR3 is TGTGCCAGCAGCCACGCCGCCGGGATTTCCTACGAGCAGTACTTC. This encodes CASSHAAGISYEQYF.